This T cell receptor (beta chain) originates from a study of cytomegalovirus exposure and HLA in healthy donors. V lost 4 bases to trimming and J lost 5 bases, with 18 bases between them. CDR3 length: 15 amino acids. Germline values: CDR1 SGHDT, CDR2 YYEEEE. PCR used 60 Vbeta primers and 13 Jbeta primers. Repertoires were generated with immunoSEQ multiplex PCR, while TCRdb's copy carries only in-frame clones and drops some. The profile shows about 72,000 clones, about 66% of them singletons. This chain uses TRBV5-6 with TRBJ1-1; D is possibly TRBD1 (5 bases). The sequence came from a man aged 35 to 55 in good health and CMV-seropositive. Sequenced input: PBMCs. The CDR3 coding sequence is TGTGCCAGCAGCACTGGGACGGGTGGGGGGACTGAAGCTTTCTTT. This encodes CASSTGTGGGTEAFF.